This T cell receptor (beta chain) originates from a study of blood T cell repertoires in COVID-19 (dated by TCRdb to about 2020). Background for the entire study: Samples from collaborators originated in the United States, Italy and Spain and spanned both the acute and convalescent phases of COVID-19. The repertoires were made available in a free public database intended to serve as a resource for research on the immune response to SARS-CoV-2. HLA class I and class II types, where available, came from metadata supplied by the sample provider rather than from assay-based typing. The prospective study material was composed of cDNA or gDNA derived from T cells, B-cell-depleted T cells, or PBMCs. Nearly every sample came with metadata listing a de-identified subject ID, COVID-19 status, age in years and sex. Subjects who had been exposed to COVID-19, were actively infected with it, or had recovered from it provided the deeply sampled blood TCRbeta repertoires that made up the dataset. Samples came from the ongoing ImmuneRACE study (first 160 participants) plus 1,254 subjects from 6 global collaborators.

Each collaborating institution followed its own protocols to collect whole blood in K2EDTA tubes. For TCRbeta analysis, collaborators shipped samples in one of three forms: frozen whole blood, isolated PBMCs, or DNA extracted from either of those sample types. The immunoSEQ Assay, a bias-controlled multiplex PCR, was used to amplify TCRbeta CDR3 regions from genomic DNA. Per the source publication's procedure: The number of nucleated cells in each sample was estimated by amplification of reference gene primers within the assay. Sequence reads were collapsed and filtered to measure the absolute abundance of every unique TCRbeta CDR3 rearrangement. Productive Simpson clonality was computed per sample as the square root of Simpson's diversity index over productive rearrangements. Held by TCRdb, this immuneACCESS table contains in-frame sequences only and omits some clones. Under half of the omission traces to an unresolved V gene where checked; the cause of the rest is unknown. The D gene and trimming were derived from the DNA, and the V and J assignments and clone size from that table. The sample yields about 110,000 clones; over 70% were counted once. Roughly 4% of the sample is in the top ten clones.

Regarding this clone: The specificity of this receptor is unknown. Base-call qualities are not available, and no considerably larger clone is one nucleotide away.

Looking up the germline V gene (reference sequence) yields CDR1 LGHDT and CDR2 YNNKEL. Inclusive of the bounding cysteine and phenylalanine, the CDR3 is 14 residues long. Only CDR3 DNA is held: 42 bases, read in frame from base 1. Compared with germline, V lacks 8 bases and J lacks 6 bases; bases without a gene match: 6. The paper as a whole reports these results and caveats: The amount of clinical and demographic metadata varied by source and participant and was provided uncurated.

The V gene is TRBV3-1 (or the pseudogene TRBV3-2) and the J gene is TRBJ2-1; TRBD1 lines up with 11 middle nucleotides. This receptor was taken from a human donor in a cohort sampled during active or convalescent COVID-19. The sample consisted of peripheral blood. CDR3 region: CASEFGTGGNEQFF. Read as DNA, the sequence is TGTGCCAGCGAGTTTGGGACAGGGGGCAATGAGCAGTTCTTC.